This entry features one T cell receptor beta chain sequence. Its antigen is unidentified. This sample was included in a study of cytomegalovirus exposure and HLA in healthy donors. Study in general: An earlier analysis found some 120 million unique TCR beta sequences from 150 million to 200 million T cells. Findings and caveats of the study: CMV serostatus was the only immune exposure information that was available. Per a later analysis, about 17,000 TCR beta sequences showed association with HLA alleles at 0.05 false discovery rate. Associated with cytomegalovirus, according to the listing, were fewer than 200 TCR beta chains.

The PCR contained 60 Vbeta and 13 Jbeta primers. The repertoire was sequenced with immunoSEQ multiplex PCR; TCRdb's copy has only in-frame clones and lacks some. Here the sample spans roughly 150,000 clones, 8.5% to 10% being singletons. CDR3 size: 15 residues. Trimming left V 0 bases short and J 11 bases short, with 17 bases between. Germline CDR1 is LGHNA and CDR2 is YNFKEQ. The sequencing sample was made of PBMCs. The chain carries TRBV4-2 and TRBJ1-5; D gene uncertain. This clonotype originated in a man aged 50-59 years in good health and CMV-seronegative. The CDR3 is CASSQDIGRLGAQHF. As DNA, the CDR3 is TGTGCCAGCAGCCAAGACATCGGCAGACTCGGGGCCCAGCATTTT.